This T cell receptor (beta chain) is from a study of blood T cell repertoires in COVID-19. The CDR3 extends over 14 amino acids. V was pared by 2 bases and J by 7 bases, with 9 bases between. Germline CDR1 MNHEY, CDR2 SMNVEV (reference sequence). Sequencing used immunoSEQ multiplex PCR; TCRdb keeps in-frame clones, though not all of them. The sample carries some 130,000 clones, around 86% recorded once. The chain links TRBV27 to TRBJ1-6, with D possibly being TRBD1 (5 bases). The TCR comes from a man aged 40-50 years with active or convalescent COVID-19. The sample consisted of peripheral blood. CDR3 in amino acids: CASSLGGVNSPLHF. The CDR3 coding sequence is TGTGCCAGCAGTTTAGGAGGGGTCAATTCACCCCTCCACTTT.